A single sample gave rise to the 28 T cell receptor beta chains below, sequenced in a study of cytomegalovirus exposure and HLA in healthy donors. Primers for the PCR totalled 60 Vbeta and 13 Jbeta. Some clones are missing from TCRdb's copy, which holds only in-frame ones; the method was immunoSEQ multiplex PCR. The top ten clones hold 2.5% to 3.5% of a sample with about 120,000 clones, about 74% of them seen once. Sequencing was done on a sample of PBMCs. These receptors originate from a woman aged 35 to 49 in good health and CMV-seropositive.

The V gene is TRBV6-5, the J gene TRBJ1-1; 8 nucleotides match TRBD1. V was clipped by 6 bases and J by 6 bases; unmatched bases: 6. This CDR3 region has 13 residues. Germline V gives CDR1 MNHEY, CDR2 SVGAGI. The CDR3 coding sequence is TGTGCCAGCAGGGAGACAGGGGCACCTGAAGCTTTCTTT. Residues: CASRETGAPEAFF.

The chain couples TRBV10-1 to TRBJ2-5; a weak D match, TRBD1 (5 bases). The V gene's germline CDR1 is WNHNN and CDR2 SYGVQD (reference sequence). Trimming shortened V by 6 bases and J by 3 bases, and 11 bases separated the two germline ends. This CDR3 is 13 amino acids long. CDR3 DNA sequence: TGCGCCAGCAGGGACACGATTGAAGAGACCCAGTACTTC. Protein: CASRDTIEETQYF.

This clone was seen only once. This sequence joins TRBV2 and TRBJ2-2, with TRBD2 as a possible D gene (6 bases). Germline assignment: CDR1 SNHLY and CDR2 FYNNEI. The V end was cut by 6 bases, the J end by 5 bases, with 10 bases between. The CDR3 totals 13 residues. The CDR3 region is CASRVGGTGELFF. The CDR3 nucleotides are TGTGCCAGCAGAGTGGGAGGAACCGGGGAGCTGTTTTTT.

Turning to this clone: Without the conserved terminal phenylalanine or tryptophan, this CDR3 likely stems from a read error. The DNA is left out, because the CDR3 cannot be placed on it with certainty; the CDR3 is given as TCRdb lists it. The chain links TRBV20-1 to TRBJ1-1. CDR1 and CDR2 (germline): DFQATT, SNEGSKA (reference sequence). Termini included, the CDR3 measures 11 amino acids. The chain's CDR3 is CSAARETFPPV.

The sample holds one count of this clone. J is TRBJ1-1 and V is TRBV18, with a weak D call TRBD1 (6 bases). Trimming removed 5 bases from V and 6 bases from J, with 13 bases in between. CDR1 and CDR2 (germline): KGHSH, LQKENI. The CDR3 runs 13 residues. The CDR3 loop is CASSDDRHSEAFF. The CDR3 nucleotides read TGTGCCAGCTCAGACGACAGGCACTCTGAAGCTTTCTTT.

V usage is TRBV5-4 and J usage is TRBJ2-7; 7 bases line up with TRBD2. This CDR3 has 14 amino acids. Unmatched junction bases numbered 10, after V lost 4 bases and J lost 6 bases. CDR1 is SGHNT and CDR2 is YYREEE in the germline V gene (reference sequence). As DNA, the CDR3 is TGTGCCAGCAGCAGACCTAGCGGTGGGGCCGAGCAGTACTTC. This sequence encodes CASSRPSGGAEQYF.

The rearrangement links TRBV5-1 to TRBJ2-1; 7 bases line up with TRBD2. CDR3 size: 15 residues. J lost 0 bases, V lost 4 bases, and 4 bases had no gene match. Germline V lookup: CDR1 SGHRS, CDR2 YFSETQ. The CDR3 spells CASSLGTNSYNEQFF. DNA for the CDR3: TGCGCCAGCAGCCTCGGGACTAACTCCTACAATGAGCAGTTCTTC.

This clone was seen a handful of times. In the same sample, other DNA sequences code for this CDR3. This chain joins TRBV4-3 and TRBJ1-1, with unresolved D. The CDR3 is made up of 15 amino acids. Germline assignment: CDR1 LGHNA and CDR2 YSLEER. The germline V and J ends were trimmed by 0 bases and 6 bases, with 14 bases remaining between them. CDR3 DNA sequence: TGCGCCAGCAGCCAAGATCTTTCGCGAGTTGCTGAAGCTTTCTTT. It encodes CASSQDLSRVAEAFF.

In this sample, this clone turned up once. The J gene is TRBJ2-5, the V gene TRBV10-1, with 7 bases aligning to TRBD1. From germline, CDR1 is WNHNN and CDR2 SYGVQD (reference sequence). This CDR3 contains 13 residues. The junction had 1 base not matched to a gene; V was cut back by 4 bases and J by 2 bases. CDR3 in amino acids: CASSGTGQETQYF. In DNA form, the CDR3 reads TGCGCCAGCAGTGGGACAGGTCAAGAGACCCAGTACTTC.

V usage is TRBV5-4 and J usage is TRBJ1-2; 7 bases align to TRBD1. This CDR3 has 14 amino acids. Germline CDR1 is SGHNT and CDR2 is YYREEE (reference sequence). The V gene end was trimmed by 4 bases and the J gene end by 6 bases; junction bases not matched to a gene: 9. The CDR3 protein is CASSPETGRNGYTF. CDR3 in DNA: TGTGCCAGCAGCCCTGAGACAGGGAGGAATGGCTACACCTTC.

V gene TRBV4-2 combines with J gene TRBJ2-3; D might be TRBD2 (6 bases). CDR3 length equals 15 residues. Germline V gene data show CDR1 as LGHNA and CDR2 as YNFKEQ. The V end lost 0 bases, the J end lost 6 bases, and 13 bases lay between the germline ends. CDR3 bases: TGTGCCAGCAGCCAAGATCGGGGAGGAAGGGATACGCAGTATTTT. It specifies CASSQDRGGRDTQYF.

This chain uses TRBV7-9 with TRBJ2-3; TRBD2 matches at 12 bases. The CDR3 loop spans 18 amino acids. Trimming took 6 bases from V and 2 from J; bases not matched to a gene: 12. Germline V gives CDR1 SEHNR, CDR2 FQNEAQ (reference sequence). CDR3 DNA sequence: TGTGCCAGCAGACAGAGACTAGCGGGGGCCGACTTCACAGATACGCAGTATTTT. Translated: CASRQRLAGADFTDTQYF.

This clone was found a few times. The CDR3 sequence: CASSVKSAGDTEAFF. The CDR3 DNA reads TGTGCCAGCAGCGTAAAGAGCGCGGGGGACACTGAAGCTTTCTTT. The V gene is TRBV9, the J gene TRBJ1-1, with D possibly matching TRBD1 (5 bases). The CDR3 is 15 amino acids. V dropped 1 base and J dropped 3 bases, with 13 bases sitting between them. Germline CDR1 and CDR2: SGDLS and YYNGEE.

The chain employs TRBV5-1 and TRBJ1-1; no clear D gene. The CDR3 covers 15 residues. Germline V gene sequence: CDR1 SGHRS, CDR2 YFSETQ. Trimming removed 4 bases at V and 5 bases at J, with 18 bases between. The CDR3 is CASSTTATSGTEAFF. The DNA of the CDR3 is TGCGCCAGCAGCACAACCGCGACAAGTGGTACTGAAGCTTTCTTT.

This clone came up a few times. One end of the junction does not line up with germline, which may come from a read error. The chain has TRBV7-7 and TRBJ1-6, with TRBD1 matching 7 bases. The CDR3 covers 14 residues. Germline V gene lookup returns CDR1 SSHAT and CDR2 FNYEAQ (reference sequence). The DNA for the CDR3 is TGTGCTAGCAGCCGCCGGGACAGCCAGCCACCCCTCCACTTT. Amino acids: CASSRRDSQPPLHF.

The V gene is TRBV7-6, the J gene TRBJ2-3, with 10 positions matching TRBD2. CDR1 SGHVS and CDR2 FNYEAQ come from the germline V gene. Germline trimming cut 6 bases from V and 6 bases from J; bases unmatched to any gene: 6. The CDR3 has 14 amino acids. The CDR3 region has the DNA TGTGCCAGCAGGGCTAGCGGGGGTGGGGATACGCAGTATTTT. Translated: CASRASGGGDTQYF.

This clone was seen once. V is TRBV30 and J is TRBJ1-4; 7 bases line up with TRBD1. V lost 5 bases to trimming and J lost 7 bases; unmatched junction nucleotides: 10. From germline, CDR1 is GTSNPN and CDR2 SVGIG (reference sequence). The CDR3 extends over 14 amino acids. CDR3 region: CAWGRQGTGEKLFF. The CDR3 region has the DNA TGTGCCTGGGGGAGACAGGGTACCGGTGAAAAACTGTTTTTT.

This clone was found once. This chain connects TRBV30 to TRBJ2-1; the match to TRBD2 covers 11 bases. Germline CDR1 GTSNPN, CDR2 SVGIG (reference sequence). V lost 8 bases, J lost 2 bases, and 5 bases stayed unmatched. The CDR3 contains 14 residues. This CDR3 is CAGTSGGTYNEQFF. In DNA form, the CDR3 reads TGTGCCGGGACTAGCGGAGGGACCTACAATGAGCAGTTCTTC.

The chain is built from TRBV27 and TRBJ1-2; weak D call: TRBD1 (6 bases). This CDR3 comprises 14 residues. Looked up from germline, CDR1 is MNHEY and CDR2 is SMNVEV (reference sequence). Trimming shortened V by 6 bases and J by 7 bases, and 18 bases separated the two germline ends. CDR3 coding DNA: TGTGCCAGCAGACCAAGCCCCGGGGGGCTTGGCTACACCTTC. Translating gives CASRPSPGGLGYTF.

The rearrangement uses TRBV11-3 and TRBJ2-3, with no clear D. There are 14 residues in the CDR3. Between the trimmed V and J ends, which lost 1 base and 2 bases, there was a span of 7 bases. Germline CDR1 and CDR2: SGHNT and YENEEA. The CDR3 nucleotides are TGTGCCAGCAGCTTAGGGCTTTCCACAGATACGCAGTATTTT. Translation: CASSLGLSTDTQYF. The full variable domain, completed using reference TRBV11-3 and TRBJ2-3, is EAGVVQSPRYKIIEKKQPVAFWCNPISGHNTLYWYLQNLGQGPELLIRYENEEAVDDSQLPKDRFSAERLKGVDSTLKIQPAELGDSAVYLCASSLGLSTDTQYFGPGTRLTVL.

This chain uses TRBV10-1 with TRBJ2-7; TRBD1 agrees at 7 bases. With V trimmed by 3 bases and J by 0 bases, 2 bases remained unmatched. The CDR3 has 14 residues. Germline lookup yields CDR1 WNHNN and CDR2 SYGVQD (reference sequence). CDR3 region: CASSENRGSYEQYF. CDR3 coding DNA: TGCGCCAGCAGTGAAAACAGGGGCTCCTACGAGCAGTACTTC.

This chain links TRBV9 with TRBJ2-1; 11 positions agree with TRBD1. The CDR3 totals 16 residues. V shed 1 base and J 6 bases; nucleotides not matched to a gene: 6. Germline assignment: CDR1 SGDLS and CDR2 YYNGEE. The CDR3: CASSVQGQGGVNEQFF. The CDR3 nucleotides read TGTGCCAGCAGCGTACAGGGACAGGGGGGGGTCAATGAGCAGTTCTTC.

The chain combines TRBV10-3 with TRBJ1-4; 11 positions agree with TRBD1. The CDR3 spans 14 residues. Germline V gene data show CDR1 as ENHRY and CDR2 as SYGVKD. With 7 bases clipped from V and 7 bases from J, the junction kept 5 bases outside the gene matches. The CDR3 DNA is TGTGCCATCAAGGGGGACAGGGGGAGTGAAAAACTGTTTTTT. Translated, it gives CAIKGDRGSEKLFF.

This clone has only one observation. The rearrangement uses TRBV10-1 and TRBJ2-2, with 7 nucleotides matching TRBD1. CDR3 length: 15 residues. The germline V gene has CDR1 WNHNN and CDR2 SYGVQD (reference sequence). The V and J ends lost 3 bases and 3 bases, in that order; junction bases with no gene match: 4. CDR3 amino acids: CASSEGTVHTGELFF. In DNA, the CDR3 is TGCGCCAGCAGTGAAGGGACAGTCCACACCGGGGAGCTGTTTTTT.

The chain couples TRBV10-3 to TRBJ2-1; 10 nucleotides agree with TRBD2. Germline values: CDR1 ENHRY, CDR2 SYGVKD. The CDR3 has 15 residues. V was pared by 6 bases and J by 6 bases, with 8 bases of the junction left unmatched. In DNA, the CDR3 is TGTGCCATCAGCTTTTCTAGCGGGAGTGGCAATGAGCAGTTCTTC. Its protein product is CAISFSSGSGNEQFF.

The chain is built from TRBV6-6 and TRBJ2-7, with 11 bases that match TRBD1. The V gene end was trimmed by 2 bases and the J gene end by 7 bases; junction bases not matched to a gene: 4. The CDR3 covers 14 residues. Germline-derived CDR1 and CDR2 are MNHNY and SVGAGI (reference sequence). In DNA form, the CDR3 reads TGTGCCAGCAGTTACGGGGGGGACAGGGGGGAGCAGTACTTC. Translating gives CASSYGGDRGEQYF.

This clone was found once. The V call is TRBV6-6, the J call TRBJ1-2, with a possible D match to TRBD1 (6 bases). Germline V gene data show CDR1 as MNHNY and CDR2 as SVGAGI (reference sequence). Deletions cut 6 bases from V and 4 bases from J, with 12 bases between. The CDR3 totals 13 residues. The CDR3 spells CASSIQGSYGYTF. In DNA, the CDR3 is TGTGCCAGCAGCATCCAGGGGAGCTATGGCTACACCTTC.

The V and J genes are TRBV6-5 and TRBJ1-6; D uncertain. Germline-derived CDR1 and CDR2 are MNHEY and SVGAGI. This CDR3 spans 16 amino acids. Trimming stripped 2 bases from V and 7 bases from J, with 15 bases between. The DNA for the CDR3 is TGTGCCAGCAGTTACCTCCGGCGGGGAGAGAATTCACCCCTCCACTTT. Translated: CASSYLRRGENSPLHF.